These 18 T cell receptor beta chains share one sample of origin, sequenced in a study of cytomegalovirus exposure and HLA in healthy donors. The study ran its PCR with 60 Vbeta and 13 Jbeta primers. Assay: immunoSEQ multiplex PCR; the TCRdb copy retains only in-frame clones and omits some. This sample has about 150,000 clones, with roughly 80% found just once. Sequenced: PBMCs. These receptors were taken from a middle-aged man in good health and CMV-seropositive.

The J gene is TRBJ2-2, the V gene TRBV9, with D uncertain. The CDR3 sequence is 13 residues long. Trimming left V 6 bases short and J 1 base short, with 7 bases between. The germline gives CDR1 SGDLS, CDR2 YYNGEE. The CDR3, as DNA: TGTGCCAGCAAGACGGGGAACACCGGGGAGCTGTTTTTT. It codes for CASKTGNTGELFF.

V is TRBV6-5 and J is TRBJ1-6; D uncertain. Trimming stripped 6 bases from V and 0 bases from J, with 9 bases between. This CDR3 has 15 residues. Germline CDR1 and CDR2: MNHEY and SVGAGI. The CDR3 DNA reads TGTGCCAGCAGCCTGGTGAGCTCCTATAATTCACCCCTCCACTTT. It is translated as CASSLVSSYNSPLHF.

V and J are TRBV6-5 and TRBJ2-5; 8 bases match TRBD2. The germline gives CDR1 MNHEY, CDR2 SVGAGI. The CDR3 totals 15 residues. V lost 5 bases, J lost 5 bases, and 10 bases stayed unmatched. In nucleotides, the CDR3 is TGTGCCAGCAGTACAAGGGGGACTAGGAGGGAGACCCAGTACTTC. It yields the protein CASSTRGTRRETQYF.

CDR3 loop: CASSFPQETQYF. Here the CDR3 DNA reads TGTGCCAGCAGCTTTCCTCAAGAGACCCAGTACTTC. V is TRBV7-9 and J is TRBJ2-5; D is ambiguous. CDR1 SEHNR and CDR2 FQNEAQ come from the germline V gene (reference sequence). CDR3 length: 12 amino acids. The V and J ends lost 3 bases and 2 bases respectively, with 4 bases between them. Full variable domain (missing parts from reference TRBV7-9 and TRBJ2-5): DTGVSQNPRHKITKRGQNVTFRCDPISEHNRLYWYRQTLGQGPEFLTYFQNEAQLEKSRLLSDRFSAERPKGSFSTLEIQRTEQGDSAMYLCASSFPQETQYFGPGTRLLVL.

This clone turned up a few times. V is TRBV6-1 and J is TRBJ1-5; 7 nucleotides agree with TRBD1. Germline lookup yields CDR1 MNHNS and CDR2 SASEGT. The V gene end was trimmed by 6 bases and the J gene end by 1 base; junction bases not matched to a gene: 6. CDR3 length: 15 residues. The CDR3 DNA reads as TGTGCCAGCAGCCCCACAGGGGAGAGCAATCAGCCCCAGCATTTT. It encodes CASSPTGESNQPQHF.

This clone was picked up one time. The chain joins TRBV20-1 to TRBJ2-7; the D is unclear. This CDR3 spans 11 amino acids. Germline V gene lookup returns CDR1 DFQATT and CDR2 SNEGSKA (reference sequence). Trimming took off 6 bases at V and 2 bases at J, with 8 bases between the two ends. The CDR3 here is CSAHSTYEQYF. The CDR3 DNA is TGCAGTGCACACAGTACCTACGAGCAGTACTTC.

The chain recombines TRBV4-2 with TRBJ2-2, with 7 bases that match TRBD2. Per the germline V gene, CDR1 is LGHNA and CDR2 is YNFKEQ. J gave up 3 bases and V 6 bases, and 4 bases lay outside the gene matches. This CDR3 comprises 14 residues. The CDR3: CASRTGGYTGELFF. Written as DNA, the CDR3 is TGTGCCAGCAGGACGGGGGGATACACCGGGGAGCTGTTTTTT.

The chain carries TRBV27 and TRBJ2-7, with 8 bases lining up with TRBD1. Germline values: CDR1 MNHEY, CDR2 SMNVEV (reference sequence). The CDR3 spans 14 residues. J gave up 5 bases and V 8 bases, and 11 bases lay outside the gene matches. CDR3 sequence: CASSTRTGSHEQYF. In DNA, the CDR3 is TGTGCCAGCTCTACCCGGACAGGGAGCCACGAGCAGTACTTC.

The rearrangement joins TRBV15 to TRBJ2-1; weak D call: TRBD2 (5 bases). Trimming took 0 bases from V and 8 from J, leaving 11 bases between them. The CDR3 loop spans 14 amino acids. In germline, CDR1 is LNHNV, CDR2 YYDKDF (reference sequence). The CDR3 protein is CATSREARRYEQFF. CDR3 in DNA: TGTGCCACCAGCAGAGAAGCCCGGAGGTATGAGCAGTTCTTC.

This rearrangement joins TRBV15 to TRBJ1-5; 12 bases are shared with TRBD1. Unmatched junction bases numbered 14, after V lost 8 bases and J lost 6 bases. Germline V gene data show CDR1 as LNHNV and CDR2 as YYDKDF (reference sequence). This CDR3 region has 17 residues. CDR3 in amino acids: CATGFARDRGLGQPQHF. The CDR3 DNA sequence: TGTGCCACCGGGTTCGCCAGGGACAGGGGGCTAGGTCAGCCCCAGCATTTT. Full variable domain (missing parts from reference TRBV15 and TRBJ1-5): DAMVIQNPRYQVTQFGKPVTLSCSQTLNHNVMYWYQQKSSQAPKLLFHYYDKDFNNEADTPDNFQSRRPNTSFCFLDIRSPGLGDTAMYLCATGFARDRGLGQPQHFGDGTRLSIL.

This chain joins TRBV18 and TRBJ1-1, with D possibly being TRBD1 (6 bases). V lost 2 bases and J 3 bases, leaving 10 bases between the germline ends. CDR3 length: 14 amino acids. Germline loops: CDR1 KGHSH, CDR2 LQKENI. As DNA, the CDR3 is TGTGCCAGCTCACCAAACAGGGTATACACTGAAGCTTTCTTT. Translated: CASSPNRVYTEAFF.

The chain recombines TRBV5-6 with TRBJ2-3; D unresolved. CDR3 length: 13 residues. Per the germline V gene, CDR1 is SGHDT and CDR2 is YYEEEE. Trimming took 4 bases from V and 0 from J, leaving 6 bases between them. CDR3 region: CASSITSTDTQYF. DNA for the CDR3: TGTGCCAGCAGCATCACTAGCACAGATACGCAGTATTTT. Complete variable domain (other parts from reference TRBV5-6 and TRBJ2-3): DAGVTQSPTHLIKTRGQQVTLRCSPKSGHDTVSWYQQALGQGPQFIFQYYEEEERQRGNFPDRFSGHQFPNYSSELNVNALLLGDSALYLCASSITSTDTQYFGPGTRLTVL.

The rearrangement uses TRBV5-1 and TRBJ2-1; TRBD2 is a possible D gene (6 bases). CDR1 and CDR2 (germline): SGHRS, YFSETQ. The CDR3 consists of 15 residues. Trimming left V 7 bases short and J 9 bases short, with 23 bases between. This CDR3 is CASLPAPSEYPEQFF. As DNA, the CDR3 is TGCGCCAGCTTACCTGCGCCTAGCGAGTATCCTGAGCAGTTCTTC.

The chain couples TRBV27 to TRBJ2-7; D is possibly TRBD1 (5 bases). The CDR3 contains 14 residues. The V gene's germline CDR1 is MNHEY and CDR2 SMNVEV (reference sequence). With 2 bases removed from V and 2 bases from J, the gap between germline ends came to 10 bases. CDR3 in DNA: TGTGCCAGCAGTTTAGGGGTAGGGGCCTACGAGCAGTACTTC. Translated: CASSLGVGAYEQYF.

This chain uses TRBV2 with TRBJ2-3; D not resolved. V gave up 4 bases and J gave up 0 bases, with 5 bases separating them. Germline CDR1 reads SNHLY; CDR2 reads FYNNEI. The CDR3 sequence is 13 residues long. The DNA for the CDR3 is TGTGCCAGCAGTGGTTCTAGCACAGATACGCAGTATTTT. Translated, it gives CASSGSSTDTQYF.

This chain links TRBV5-1 with TRBJ2-3; 14 bases fit TRBD2. The V gene end was trimmed by 4 bases and the J gene end by 5 bases; junction bases not matched to a gene: 3. Germline V gene lookup returns CDR1 SGHRS and CDR2 YFSETQ. The CDR3 length is 15 residues. The CDR3 coding sequence is TGCGCCAGCAGCAACGGGACTAGCGGGGGAGATACGCAGTATTTT. This encodes CASSNGTSGGDTQYF.

The chain has TRBV5-1 and TRBJ2-7; D may be TRBD2 (5 bases). Germline V CDR1 and CDR2: SGHRS, YFSETQ. This CDR3 is 15 amino acids long. Trimming stripped 4 bases from V and 7 bases from J, with 21 bases between. In DNA form, the CDR3 reads TGCGCCAGCAGCCTAGGGTACAGTGGCACTAGGGAGCAGTACTTC. Its protein product is CASSLGYSGTREQYF.

V gene TRBV29-1 combines with J gene TRBJ1-3; D unresolved. V lost 3 bases and J lost 0, with 6 bases in between. This CDR3 region has 13 residues. Germline values: CDR1 SQVTM, CDR2 ANQGSEA. CDR3 protein: CSVDTGSGNTIYF. The CDR3, as DNA: TGCAGCGTTGACACGGGCTCTGGAAACACCATATATTTT.